The 13 T cell receptor beta chains below come from one sample, sequenced in a study of Graves' ophthalmopathy and Graves' hyperthyroidism. The study amplified TCR beta CDR3 regions using RNA transcripts. The authors performed first-round RT-PCR with HTBI primers and then a second-round multiplex PCR. TCRdb re-derived calls from the multiplex PCR reads in MiXCR, one entry per CDR3 protein. The table lists about 1.1 million distinct CDR3 sequences, roughly 35% of them singletons. Sequenced input: peripheral blood or thyroid tissue (not recorded which). The receptor set was obtained from an adult man with Graves' hyperthyroidism.

The rearrangement joins TRBV18 to TRBJ1-2, with 7 bases fitting TRBD1. Germline V lookup: CDR1 KGHSH, CDR2 LQKENI. Trimming cost V 4 bases and J 4 bases; bases outside gene matches: 6. CDR3 length: 14 residues. CDR3 in DNA: TGTGCCAGCTCACATCTGGACAGGCCCTATGGCTACACCTTC. Translated, it gives CASSHLDRPYGYTF.

This chain connects TRBV7-6 to TRBJ1-6; D gene uncertain. This CDR3 has 18 amino acids. Looked up from germline, CDR1 is SGHVS and CDR2 is FNYEAQ. Trimming removed 5 bases at V and 8 bases at J, with 25 bases between. The CDR3 loop reads CASSDDLGFGLRHSPLHF. CDR3 DNA sequence: TGTGCCAGCAGCGATGACCTCGGGTTCGGCCTTCGACATTCACCCCTCCACTTT.

This clonotype was observed a handful of times. This sequence joins TRBV7-3 and TRBJ2-7; D assignment may be TRBD1 or TRBD2 (5 bases each). The germline CDR1 and CDR2 sequences are SGHTA and FQGTGA. The length of the CDR3 is 13 residues. V was pared by 2 bases and J by 6 bases, with 11 bases between. In nucleotides, the CDR3 is TGTGCCAGCAGCTTAGTCGGGGCTCGCGAGCAGTACTTC. It encodes CASSLVGAREQYF.

This clonotype was seen at least ten times. This sequence joins TRBV19 and TRBJ2-5, with D perhaps TRBD2 (5 bases). Trimming stripped 9 bases from V and 1 base from J, with 12 bases between. Germline V lookup: CDR1 LNHDA, CDR2 SQIVND (reference sequence). The CDR3 totals 13 residues. CDR3 sequence reads: CASSIGLQETQYF. The CDR3 nucleotides are TGTGCCAGCAGCATTGGACTCCAAGAGACCCAGTACTTC.

V is TRBV7-2 and J is TRBJ1-3; D possibly corresponds to TRBD1 (5 bases). Germline CDR1 SGHTA, CDR2 FQGNSA. The ends were cut back, 4 bases at V and 3 bases at J, with 10 bases in the middle. CDR3 size: 14 residues. CDR3 sequence (DNA): TGTGCCAGCAGCTCAGGGTTTTTTGGAAACACCATATATTTT. Translating gives CASSSGFFGNTIYF.

Many counts were recorded for this clonotype. The chain has TRBV12-3 or TRBV12-4 and TRBJ2-7; unclear D gene. Trimming stripped 8 bases from V and 0 bases from J, with 11 bases between. The CDR3 spans 13 residues. The CDR3 reads CASGEDTSYEQYF. DNA of the CDR3: TGTGCCAGCGGTGAGGATACCTCCTACGAGCAGTACTTC.

This clonotype appeared once. The J gene is TRBJ2-7, the V gene TRBV29-1; D tentatively fits TRBD1 or TRBD2 (5 bases each). The V end lost 3 bases, the J end lost 1 base, and 10 bases lay between the germline ends. There are 13 residues in the CDR3. Germline loops: CDR1 SQVTM, CDR2 ANQGSEA. The CDR3 spells CSVEGPGSYEQYF. The DNA of the CDR3 is TGCAGCGTTGAGGGGCCGGGGTCCTACGAGCAGTACTTC.

The V and J genes are TRBV20-1 and TRBJ2-1, with 8 bases lining up with TRBD2. The J segment lost 9 bases and the V segment lost 3 bases, leaving 10 bases of the junction unmatched. The CDR3 has 14 residues. Germline CDR1 DFQATT, CDR2 SNEGSKA (reference sequence). Here the CDR3 DNA reads TGCAGTGCTAGCGCCAGCGGGAGTTACGGTGAGCAGTTCTTC. Protein: CSASASGSYGEQFF.

V gene TRBV12-3 or TRBV12-4 combines with J gene TRBJ2-5; D call uncertain. The CDR3 consists of 11 residues. The V end was cut by 5 bases, the J end by 7 bases, with 8 bases between. The CDR3 sequence is CASSDRGTQYF. Here the CDR3 DNA reads TGTGCCAGCAGTGATCGCGGGACCCAGTACTTC.

This clonotype was recorded at least ten times. The chain joins TRBV20-1 to TRBJ1-2; no definite D call. This CDR3 region has 13 residues. The V end was cut by 1 base, the J end by 2 bases, with 8 bases between. Per germline, CDR1 DFQATT and CDR2 SNEGSKA (reference sequence). CDR3 sequence reads: CSARVVGNYGYTF. The CDR3 DNA follows: TGCAGTGCTAGAGTGGTCGGGAACTATGGCTACACCTTC.

In its sample, this clonotype was seen many times. This rearrangement joins TRBV14 to TRBJ1-6; TRBD1 aligns across 9 bases. Germline V gene lookup returns CDR1 SGHDN and CDR2 FVKESK. The ends lost 3 bases at V and 6 bases at J; junction bases unmatched: 12. The length of the CDR3 is 18 residues. In nucleotides, the CDR3 is TGTGCCAGCAGCCAGAGTTGGAACAGGGGGCCGTCTAATTCACCCCTCCACTTT. This codes for CASSQSWNRGPSNSPLHF.

This clonotype has just a few counts. CDR3 sequence reads: CASIGGPETQYF. The CDR3 DNA follows: TGTGCCAGCATTGGGGGGCCGGAGACCCAGTACTTC. The rearrangement joins TRBV10-3 to TRBJ2-5, with D perhaps matching TRBD1 or TRBD2 (6 bases each). Between the trimmed V and J ends, which lost 10 bases and 5 bases, there was a span of 14 bases. CDR3 length: 12 residues. Germline CDR1 is ENHRY and CDR2 is SYGVKD.

J is TRBJ1-4 and V is TRBV5-4; perhaps TRBD1 as D (5 bases). CDR3 length: 16 residues. Germline CDR1 and CDR2: SGHNT and YYREEE (reference sequence). Trimming took off 2 bases at V and 0 bases at J, with 11 bases between the two ends. The CDR3 protein is CASSFGGHPTNEKLFF. The CDR3 nucleotides are TGTGCCAGCAGCTTTGGTGGACATCCAACTAATGAAAAACTGTTTTTT.